What follows describes a single T cell receptor beta chain. Sequenced by immunoSEQ multiplex PCR; TCRdb stores in-frame clones only, minus some. The sample shows approximately 100,000 clones, about 89% of them seen only once. The data derive from a study of control samples from healthy donors and cancer patients. Germline V CDR1 and CDR2: MNHNY, SVGAGI (reference sequence). The CDR3 is 13 amino acids. V shed 5 bases and J shed 3 bases, with 10 bases lying between them. The sequencing sample was made of PBMCs. The rearrangement links TRBV6-6 to TRBJ1-1; D gene unclear. The receptor comes from a man aged 60 to 75 with lung cancer. CDR3 region: CASSLSRDTEAFF. CDR3 coding DNA: TGTGCCAGCAGTCTGTCTCGGGACACTGAAGCTTTCTTT.